This entry lists 23 T cell receptor beta chains sequenced from one sample in a study of PD-L1 blockade in urothelial cancer. The method was immunoSEQ multiplex PCR; TCRdb's version includes in-frame clones alone and lacks a portion of them. The top ten hold 3% to 4% of the sample, which has tens of thousands of clones, over 80% seen once. Here the sequenced sample was PBMCs, taken around atezolizumab (anti-PD-L1) treatment. These receptors were collected from a man aged 50-60 years with urothelial cancer.

The count of this clone is one. The V and J genes are TRBV15 and TRBJ1-3; D is possibly TRBD1 (5 bases). Deletions cut 1 base from V and 2 bases from J, with 12 bases between. The CDR3 has 16 amino acids. Germline V lookup: CDR1 LNHNV, CDR2 YYDKDF (reference sequence). The CDR3 nucleotides read TGTGCCACCAGCAGAGGGGCGGCGACAGCTGGAAACACCATATATTTT. Translated: CATSRGAATAGNTIYF. The full variable domain, with the rest looked up from reference TRBV15 and TRBJ1-3, is DAMVIQNPRYQVTQFGKPVTLSCSQTLNHNVMYWYQQKSSQAPKLLFHYYDKDFNNEADTPDNFQSRRPNTSFCFLDIRSPGLGDTAMYLCATSRGAATAGNTIYFGEGSWLTVV.

This chain uses TRBV27 with TRBJ2-3, with 10 bases that match TRBD2. The CDR3 length is 16 residues. The J segment lost 0 bases and the V segment lost 2 bases, leaving 2 bases of the junction unmatched. Germline V gives CDR1 MNHEY, CDR2 SMNVEV (reference sequence). In DNA form, the CDR3 reads TGTGCCAGCAGTTTAACTAGCGGGGCTAGCACAGATACGCAGTATTTT. The encoded protein is CASSLTSGASTDTQYF.

This sequence joins TRBV7-8 and TRBJ2-1; 12 positions agree with TRBD2. The germline V gene has CDR1 SGHVS and CDR2 FQNEAQ. This CDR3 spans 22 amino acids. V lost 4 bases to trimming and J lost 5 bases; unmatched junction nucleotides: 24. The CDR3: CASSSQGGLAGGTHQINNEQFF. In DNA form, the CDR3 reads TGTGCCAGCAGCTCCCAGGGGGGCCTAGCGGGAGGGACACACCAGATCAACAATGAGCAGTTCTTC. Based on the CDR3 plus reference TRBV7-8 and TRBJ2-1, the full variable domain is GAGVSQSPRYKVAKRGQDVALRCDPISGHVSLFWYQQALGQGPEFLTYFQNEAQLDKSGLPSDRFFAERPEGSVSTLKIQRTQQEDSAVYLCASSSQGGLAGGTHQINNEQFFGPGTRLTVL.

The count of this clone is one. This chain uses TRBV25-1 with TRBJ2-5, with 9 positions matching TRBD2. This CDR3 has 17 residues. V gave up 1 base and J gave up 2 bases; unmatched junction bases: 8. Germline CDR1 is MGHDK and CDR2 is SYGVNS. CDR3 region: CASSEFVGLAGQETQYF. For the CDR3, the DNA is TGTGCCAGCAGTGAATTCGTAGGGCTAGCGGGACAAGAGACCCAGTACTTC.

The chain carries TRBV27 and TRBJ2-2; TRBD2 is a possible D gene (5 bases). CDR1 and CDR2 from the germline V gene are MNHEY and SMNVEV (reference sequence). Trimming left V 9 bases short and J 5 bases short, with 22 bases between. The CDR3 sequence is 16 residues long. CDR3 in amino acids: CARETFGLRTTGELFF. In DNA, the CDR3 is TGTGCCAGGGAAACTTTCGGGTTGAGGACTACCGGGGAGCTGTTTTTT.

The chain has TRBV7-2 and TRBJ2-7; a possible D gene is TRBD2 (6 bases). Germline-derived CDR1 and CDR2 are SGHTA and FQGNSA. The V end was cut by 3 bases, the J end by 6 bases, with 9 bases between. The CDR3 contains 12 residues. The CDR3 DNA sequence: TGTGCCAGCAGCTTGGGGGGTGTCGAGCAGTACTTC. Its protein product is CASSLGGVEQYF.

This clone was seen once. The CDR3: CASSYGQWRPQHF. The CDR3 DNA is TGTGCCAGCAGTTACGGACAGTGGAGGCCCCAGCATTTT. V and J are TRBV6-5 and TRBJ1-5, with D possibly being TRBD1 (6 bases). Germline V CDR1 and CDR2: MNHEY, SVGAGI. The V and J ends lost 2 bases and 9 bases respectively, with 11 bases between them. The CDR3 is made up of 13 amino acids.

V usage is TRBV11-2 and J usage is TRBJ2-5, with TRBD1 identical over 8 bases. The CDR3 contains 13 residues. From germline, CDR1 is SGHAT and CDR2 FQNNGV. V was clipped by 1 base and J by 9 bases; unmatched bases: 4. CDR3 nucleotides: TGTGCCAGCAGCTTAGGACAGGGGAGGTCCCAGTACTTC. Protein product: CASSLGQGRSQYF. Full variable domain (rest looked up from reference TRBV11-2 and TRBJ2-5): EAGVAQSPRYKIIEKRQSVAFWCNPISGHATLYWYQQILGQGPKLLIQFQNNGVVDDSQLPKDRFSAERLKGVDSTLKIQPAKLEDSAVYLCASSLGQGRSQYFGPGTRLLVL.

V is TRBV5-1 and J is TRBJ2-5; TRBD1 matches 9 bases. This CDR3 contains 16 residues. Germline V gene data show CDR1 as SGHRS and CDR2 as YFSETQ. The trim removed 4 bases at V and 5 bases at J, leaving 12 bases unmatched. The CDR3 is CASSLFIQGARETQYF. The CDR3 region has the DNA TGCGCCAGCAGCCTCTTTATACAGGGGGCCCGGGAGACCCAGTACTTC.

The chain employs TRBV9 and TRBJ2-3; a weak D match, TRBD1 (6 bases). There are 13 residues in the CDR3. V was trimmed by 4 bases and J by 6 bases, leaving 12 bases between them. Germline V gene lookup returns CDR1 SGDLS and CDR2 YYNGEE. CDR3 nucleotides: TGTGCCAGCAGCCCCGGACAGCTGGATACGCAGTATTTT. Translated: CASSPGQLDTQYF.

This clone was recorded only once. This chain links TRBV5-4 with TRBJ2-1, with TRBD2 identical over 7 bases. Per germline, CDR1 SGHNT and CDR2 YYREEE (reference sequence). This CDR3 spans 13 amino acids. V was pared by 4 bases and J by 7 bases, with 5 bases of the junction left unmatched. This chain's CDR3 is CASSGASGNEQFF. The CDR3 region has the DNA TGTGCCAGCAGCGGGGCTAGCGGAAATGAGCAGTTCTTC.

J is TRBJ2-7 and V is TRBV7-2; D remains unclear. The CDR3 is made up of 12 amino acids. Trimming took 2 bases from V and 6 from J, leaving 8 bases between them. Germline V lookup: CDR1 SGHTA, CDR2 FQGNSA. CDR3 sequence (DNA): TGTGCCAGCAGCTTATTAACCAGCGAGCAGTACTTC. Protein sequence: CASSLLTSEQYF.

V usage is TRBV14 and J usage is TRBJ2-2; D possibly corresponds to TRBD2 (6 bases). V was trimmed by 5 bases and J by 5 bases, leaving 15 bases between them. This CDR3 spans 15 amino acids. Germline values: CDR1 SGHDN, CDR2 FVKESK. CDR3 bases: TGTGCCAGCAGCGAAACGGGACTTCGGACCGGGGAGCTGTTTTTT. Amino acid sequence: CASSETGLRTGELFF.

The V gene is TRBV7-8, the J gene TRBJ2-7, with no clear D. Germline lookup yields CDR1 SGHVS and CDR2 FQNEAQ. The CDR3 consists of 13 residues. V lost 7 bases and J lost 6, with 16 bases in between. DNA for the CDR3: TGTGCCAGCAAAGCCGCGAGCTCCCGCGAGCAGTACTTC. It translates to CASKAASSREQYF.

This chain links TRBV5-4 with TRBJ2-6; the match to TRBD1 covers 10 bases. Germline lookup yields CDR1 SGHNT and CDR2 YYREEE (reference sequence). V lost 4 bases, J lost 2 bases, and 6 bases stayed unmatched. CDR3 length: 17 residues. DNA of the CDR3: TGTGCCAGCAGCAGTCCCGGGACAGGGGCTGGGGCCAACGTCCTGACTTTC. Its protein is CASSSPGTGAGANVLTF.

The chain uses TRBV6-4 and TRBJ2-1, with D unclear. CDR3 length equals 13 residues. Germline CDR1 and CDR2: MRHNA and SNTAGT. V lost 4 bases and J lost 5, with 9 bases in between. The CDR3 region has the DNA TGTGCCAGCAGTGTTGGTGAGAACAATGAGCAGTTCTTC. This codes for CASSVGENNEQFF.

This clone was picked up one time. The CDR3: CASSLRGSLGYTF. The CDR3, as DNA: TGTGCCAGCAGCTTAAGGGGGTCTCTTGGCTACACCTTC. The V gene is TRBV13, the J gene TRBJ1-2; TRBD1 is a possible D gene (6 bases). The CDR3 has 13 amino acids. Germline CDR1 and CDR2: PRHDT and FYEKMQ (reference sequence). The germline V and J ends were trimmed by 2 bases and 7 bases, with 11 bases remaining between them.

The gene calls are TRBV9 and TRBJ1-2, with D tentatively TRBD1 (5 bases). The V gene lost 3 bases and the J gene lost 0 bases, with 18 bases spanning the gap. Per germline, CDR1 SGDLS and CDR2 YYNGEE. CDR3 size: 17 residues. The CDR3 reads CASSGTPGGEPNYGYTF. The CDR3, as DNA: TGTGCCAGCAGCGGAACCCCCGGGGGGGAGCCTAACTATGGCTACACCTTC.

Written as DNA, the CDR3 is TGTGCCAGCAGGGGACAGGGCTTCTCCGAGCAGTACTTC. Translating it yields CASRGQGFSEQYF. This sequence joins TRBV28 and TRBJ2-7, with 9 bases aligning to TRBD1. The CDR3 covers 13 residues. The germline V gene encodes CDR1 MDHEN and CDR2 SYDVKM. V trimming: 6 bases; J trimming: 6 bases; junction bases outside the gene matches: 6. Full variable domain (outside the CDR3, taken from reference TRBV28 and TRBJ2-7): DVKVTQSSRYLVKRTGEKVFLECVQDMDHENMFWYRQDPGLGLRLIYFSYDVKMKEKGDIPEGYSVSREKKERFSLILESASTNQTSMYLCASRGQGFSEQYFGPGTRLTVT.

The chain recombines TRBV6-1 with TRBJ2-7; 7 bases fit TRBD1. The V and J ends lost 5 bases and 5 bases, in that order; junction bases with no gene match: 12. This CDR3 spans 15 amino acids. Germline V gives CDR1 MNHNS, CDR2 SASEGT. The CDR3 coding sequence is TGTGCCAGCAGTCCGGACAGGTCCCAGGGGGACGAGCAGTACTTC. It translates to CASSPDRSQGDEQYF.

The chain employs TRBV5-4 and TRBJ1-5; D is possibly TRBD1 (6 bases). The CDR3 runs 13 residues. CDR1 and CDR2 from the germline V gene are SGHNT and YYREEE (reference sequence). The V gene lost 0 bases and the J gene lost 6 bases, with 7 bases spanning the gap. DNA for the CDR3: TGTGCCAGCAGCTTGGAGGGGGTTCAGCCCCAGCATTTT. This encodes CASSLEGVQPQHF.

This chain links TRBV30 with TRBJ1-2; tentative D call: TRBD1 (5 bases). The V gene lost 5 bases and the J gene lost 1 base, with 8 bases spanning the gap. Germline V gene data show CDR1 as GTSNPN and CDR2 as SVGIG (reference sequence). The CDR3 length is 12 residues. The DNA of the CDR3 is TGTGCCTGGGGAGGGGTTAACTATGGCTACACCTTC. It is translated as CAWGGVNYGYTF.

The rearrangement links TRBV9 to TRBJ2-1; 13 nucleotides align to TRBD2. The V segment lost 7 bases and the J segment 3 bases; nucleotides outside the gene matches: 7. The V gene's germline CDR1 is SGDLS and CDR2 YYNGEE. The CDR3 covers 16 residues. DNA for the CDR3: TGTGCCAGCGCCGGACTAGCGGGGGACCACTACAATGAGCAGTTCTTC. Translating gives CASAGLAGDHYNEQFF. The full variable domain, with the rest looked up from reference TRBV9 and TRBJ2-1, is DSGVTQTPKHLITATGQRVTLRCSPRSGDLSVYWYQQSLDQGLQFLIQYYNGEERAKGNILERFSAQQFPDLHSELNLSSLELGDSALYFCASAGLAGDHYNEQFFGPGTRLTVL.